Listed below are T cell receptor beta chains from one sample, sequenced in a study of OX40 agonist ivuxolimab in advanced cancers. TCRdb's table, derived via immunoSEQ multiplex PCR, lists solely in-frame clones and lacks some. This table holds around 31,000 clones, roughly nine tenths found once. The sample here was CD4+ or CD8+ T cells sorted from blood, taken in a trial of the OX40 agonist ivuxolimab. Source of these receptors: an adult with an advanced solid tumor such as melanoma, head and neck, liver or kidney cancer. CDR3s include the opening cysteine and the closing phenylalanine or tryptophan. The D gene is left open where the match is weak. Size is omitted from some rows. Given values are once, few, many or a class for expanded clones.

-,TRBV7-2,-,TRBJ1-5,TGTGCCAGCAGCTCATCCATTTATAGCAATCAGCCCCAGCATTTT,CASSSSIYSNQPQHF
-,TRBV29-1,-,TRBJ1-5,TGCAGCGTTGGGCCTTGGGGGGGCAGGCAGCCCCAGCATTTT,CSVGPWGGRQPQHF
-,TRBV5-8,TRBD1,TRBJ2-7,TGTGCCAGCAGTCCACGACAGGGCTACGAGCAGTACTTC,CASSPRQGYEQYF
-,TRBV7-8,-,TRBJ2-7,TGTGCCAGCAGCTTTACCCTTTACAGGGCCTACACCTACGAGCAGTACTTC,CASSFTLYRAYTYEQYF
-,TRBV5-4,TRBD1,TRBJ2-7,TGTGCCAGCAGCTTGGGGGACAGCCGGGGAGAGCAGTACTTC,CASSLGDSRGEQYF
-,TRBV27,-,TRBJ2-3,TGTGCCAGCAGTTCCCCCCCCAGGGTAGATACGCAGTATTTT,CASSSPPRVDTQYF
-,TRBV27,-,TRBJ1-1,TGTGCCAGCAGTTTCATGGGAACTGAAGCTTTCTTT,CASSFMGTEAFF
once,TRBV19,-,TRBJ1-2,TGTGCCAGTAGTATAGGCCGGGCCCTATTCTATGGCTACACCTTC,CASSIGRALFYGYTF
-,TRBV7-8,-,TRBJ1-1,TGTGCCAGCAGCGGGCTTATGGACACTGAAGCTTTCTTT,CASSGLMDTEAFF
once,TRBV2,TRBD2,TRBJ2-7,TGTGCCAGCAGTGAGAGGTTAGCGGGAGTTTCCGAGCAGTACTTC,CASSERLAGVSEQYF
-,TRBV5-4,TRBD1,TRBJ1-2,TGTGCCAGCAGCGCTAGACAGGGGCGCGGGGTAGGTGGCTACACCTTC,CASSARQGRGVGGYTF
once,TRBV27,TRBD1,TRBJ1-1,TGTGCCAGCAGTTCGGGACAGCTAGACACTGAAGCTTTCTTT,CASSSGQLDTEAFF
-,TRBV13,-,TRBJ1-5,TGTGCCAGCAGCTTGGGAGCGGGAAATCAGCCCCAGCATTTT,CASSLGAGNQPQHF
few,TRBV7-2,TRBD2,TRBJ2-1,TGTGCCAGCAGCCAAACGCCAGCGGGAGACTCCTACAATGAGCAGTTCTTC,CASSQTPAGDSYNEQFF
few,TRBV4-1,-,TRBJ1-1,TGCGCCAGCAGCCAAGAAGCGTCGGCGGGGGGCGGAGAAGCTTTCTTT,CASSQEASAGGGEAFF
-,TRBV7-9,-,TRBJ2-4,TGTGCCAGCAGCTTAGCAGCAGACAAAAACATTCAGTACTTC,CASSLAADKNIQYF
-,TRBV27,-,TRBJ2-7,TGTGCCAGCAGTTTATCAGGGGGCGAGCAGTACTTC,CASSLSGGEQYF
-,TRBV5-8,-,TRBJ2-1,TGTGCCAGCAGCTTGTTAGGGAACAATGAGCAGTTCTTC,CASSLLGNNEQFF
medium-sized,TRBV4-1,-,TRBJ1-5,TGCGCCAGCAGCCAAGAAGCGAATCAGCCCCAGCATTTT,CASSQEANQPQHF
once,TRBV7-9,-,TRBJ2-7,TGTGCCAGCACCCCTACGGGGGACTCCTACGAGCAGTACTTC,CASTPTGDSYEQYF
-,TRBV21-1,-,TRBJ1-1,TGTGCCAGCATCGACAGGGTCAGGAACACTGAAGCTTTCTTT,CASIDRVRNTEAFF
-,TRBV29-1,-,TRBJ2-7,TGCAGCGTGGGGTGGACCTCCTACGAGCAGTACTTC,CSVGWTSYEQYF
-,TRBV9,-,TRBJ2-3,TGTGCCAGCAGCGTAGTAGCTAGCGGCACAGATACGCAGTATTTT,CASSVVASGTDTQYF
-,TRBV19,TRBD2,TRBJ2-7,TGTGCCAGTAGTAATGGACTAGCTTACTACGAGCAGTACTTC,CASSNGLAYYEQYF
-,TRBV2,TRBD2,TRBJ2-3,TGTGCCAGCGCGGGACTAGGGGGTCCAGATACGCAGTATTTT,CASAGLGGPDTQYF
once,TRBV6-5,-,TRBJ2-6,TGTGCCAGCAGTTACTCGGGGACCGGGGCCAACGTCCTGACTTTC,CASSYSGTGANVLTF
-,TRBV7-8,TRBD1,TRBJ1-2,TGTGCCAGTCTGGGGTCCGGGACAGGGAACTATGGCTACACCTTC,CASLGSGTGNYGYTF
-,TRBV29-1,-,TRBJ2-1,TGCAGCGTGATTGGACGGTGGGAGGCCGACAGGGCGTCCTACAATGAGCAGTTCTTC,CSVIGRWEADRASYNEQFF
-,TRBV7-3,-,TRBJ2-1,TGTGCCAGCAGCTTATCGTGGGCGGACAATGAGCAGTTCTTC,CASSLSWADNEQFF
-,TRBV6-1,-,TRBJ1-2,TGTGCCAGCAGTGAATACGGGGAGGGACCCTATGGCTACACCTTC,CASSEYGEGPYGYTF
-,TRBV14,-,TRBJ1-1,TGTGCCAGCAGCCCGTGGGACGGCCCCGTTGTCGAAGCTTTCTTT,CASSPWDGPVVEAFF
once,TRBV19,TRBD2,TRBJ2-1,TGTGCCAGTAGTATAGGGCTAGCGGGGGTGAGCTCCTACAATGAGCAGTTCTTC,CASSIGLAGVSSYNEQFF
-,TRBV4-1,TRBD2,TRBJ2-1,TGCGCCAGCAGCCCTCGAGCGGGAGCTTACAATGAGCAGTTCTTC,CASSPRAGAYNEQFF
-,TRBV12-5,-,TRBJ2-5,TGTGCTAGTGGTTTCGGAAAGGAGACCCAGTACTTC,CASGFGKETQYF